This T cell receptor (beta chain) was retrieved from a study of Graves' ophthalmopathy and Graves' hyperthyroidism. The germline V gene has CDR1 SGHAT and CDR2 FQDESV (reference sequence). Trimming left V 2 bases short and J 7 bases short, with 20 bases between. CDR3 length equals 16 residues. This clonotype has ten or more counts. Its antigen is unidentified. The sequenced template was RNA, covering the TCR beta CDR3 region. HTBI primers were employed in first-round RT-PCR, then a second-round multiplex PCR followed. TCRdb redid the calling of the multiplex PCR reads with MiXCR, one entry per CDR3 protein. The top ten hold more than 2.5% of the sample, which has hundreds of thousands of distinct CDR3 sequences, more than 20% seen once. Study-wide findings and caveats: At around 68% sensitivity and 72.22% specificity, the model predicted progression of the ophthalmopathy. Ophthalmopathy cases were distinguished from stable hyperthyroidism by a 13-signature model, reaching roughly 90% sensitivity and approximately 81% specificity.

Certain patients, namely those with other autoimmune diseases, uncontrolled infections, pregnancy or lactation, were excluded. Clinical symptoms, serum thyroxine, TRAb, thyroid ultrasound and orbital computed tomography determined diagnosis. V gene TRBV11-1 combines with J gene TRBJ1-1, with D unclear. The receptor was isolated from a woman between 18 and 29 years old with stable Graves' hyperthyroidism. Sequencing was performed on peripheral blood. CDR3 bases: TGTGCCAGCAGCTTAACCTACCCGGGCGGAATTGGTGAAGCTTTCTTT. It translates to CASSLTYPGGIGEAFF.